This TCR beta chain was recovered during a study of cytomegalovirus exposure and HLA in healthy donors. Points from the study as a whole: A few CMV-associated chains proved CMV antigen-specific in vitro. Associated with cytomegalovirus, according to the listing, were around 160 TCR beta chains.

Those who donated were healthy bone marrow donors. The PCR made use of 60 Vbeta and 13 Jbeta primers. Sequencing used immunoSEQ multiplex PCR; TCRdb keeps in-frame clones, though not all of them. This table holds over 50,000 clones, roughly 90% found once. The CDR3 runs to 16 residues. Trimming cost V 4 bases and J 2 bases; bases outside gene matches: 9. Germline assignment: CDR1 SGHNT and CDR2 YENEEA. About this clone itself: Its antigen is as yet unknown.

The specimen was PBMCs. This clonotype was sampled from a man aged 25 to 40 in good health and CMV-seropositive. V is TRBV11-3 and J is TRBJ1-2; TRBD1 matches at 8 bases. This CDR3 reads CASSSLDRENNYGYTF. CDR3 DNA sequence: TGTGCCAGCAGCTCCTTGGACAGGGAAAACAACTATGGCTACACCTTC.